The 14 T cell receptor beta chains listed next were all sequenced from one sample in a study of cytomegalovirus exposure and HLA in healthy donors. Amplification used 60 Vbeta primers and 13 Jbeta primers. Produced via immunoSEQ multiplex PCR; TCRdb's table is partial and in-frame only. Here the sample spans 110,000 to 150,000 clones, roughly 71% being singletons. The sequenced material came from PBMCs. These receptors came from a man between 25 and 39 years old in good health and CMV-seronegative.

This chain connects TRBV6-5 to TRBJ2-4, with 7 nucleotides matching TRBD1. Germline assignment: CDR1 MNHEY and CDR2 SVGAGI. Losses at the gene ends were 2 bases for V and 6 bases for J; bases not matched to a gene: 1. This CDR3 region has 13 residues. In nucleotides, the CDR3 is TGTGCCAGCAGTTACGGACAGGCAAACATTCAGTACTTC. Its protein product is CASSYGQANIQYF.

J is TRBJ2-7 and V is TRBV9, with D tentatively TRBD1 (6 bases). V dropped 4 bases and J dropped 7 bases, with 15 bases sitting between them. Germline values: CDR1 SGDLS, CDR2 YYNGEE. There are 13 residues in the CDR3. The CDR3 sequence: CASSTVARGEQYF. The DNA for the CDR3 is TGTGCCAGCAGCACCGTCGCGAGGGGGGAGCAGTACTTC.

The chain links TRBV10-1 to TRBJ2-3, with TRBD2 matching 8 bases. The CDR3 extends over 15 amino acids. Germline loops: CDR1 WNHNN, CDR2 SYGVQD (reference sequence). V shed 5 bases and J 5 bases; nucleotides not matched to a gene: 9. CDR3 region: CASSQWSGSGDTQYF. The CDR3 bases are TGCGCCAGCAGTCAGTGGAGCGGGAGTGGAGATACGCAGTATTTT.

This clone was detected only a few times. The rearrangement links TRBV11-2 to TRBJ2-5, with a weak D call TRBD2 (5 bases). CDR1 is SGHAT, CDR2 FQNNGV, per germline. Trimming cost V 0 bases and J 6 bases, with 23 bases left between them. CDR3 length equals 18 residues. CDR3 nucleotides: TGTGCCAGCAGCTTAGATTTCAGCGGAGCGCCATCTTGGAAGACCCAGTACTTC. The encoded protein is CASSLDFSGAPSWKTQYF. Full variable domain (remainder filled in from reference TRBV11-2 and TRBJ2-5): EAGVAQSPRYKIIEKRQSVAFWCNPISGHATLYWYQQILGQGPKLLIQFQNNGVVDDSQLPKDRFSAERLKGVDSTLKIQPAKLEDSAVYLCASSLDFSGAPSWKTQYFGPGTRLLVL.

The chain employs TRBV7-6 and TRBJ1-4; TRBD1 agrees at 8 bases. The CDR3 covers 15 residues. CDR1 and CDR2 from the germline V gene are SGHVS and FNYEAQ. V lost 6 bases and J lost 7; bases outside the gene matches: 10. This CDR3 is CASSEGGTGGEKLFF. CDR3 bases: TGTGCCAGCAGTGAGGGCGGGACAGGAGGTGAAAAACTGTTTTTT.

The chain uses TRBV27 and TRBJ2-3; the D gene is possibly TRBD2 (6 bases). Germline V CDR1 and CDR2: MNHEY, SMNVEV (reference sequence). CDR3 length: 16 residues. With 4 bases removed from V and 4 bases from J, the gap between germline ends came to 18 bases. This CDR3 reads CASSSTRERYADTQYF. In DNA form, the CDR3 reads TGTGCCAGCAGTTCCACCCGGGAGAGGTATGCAGATACGCAGTATTTT.

The CDR3 here is CASSPNRPVKNIQYF. As DNA, the CDR3 is TGTGCCAGTAGCCCAAACAGGCCCGTCAAAAACATTCAGTACTTC. The V gene is TRBV19, the J gene TRBJ2-4; D might be TRBD1 (5 bases). V was pared by 6 bases and J by 3 bases, with 15 bases between. Germline CDR1 LNHDA, CDR2 SQIVND (reference sequence). CDR3 length equals 15 residues.

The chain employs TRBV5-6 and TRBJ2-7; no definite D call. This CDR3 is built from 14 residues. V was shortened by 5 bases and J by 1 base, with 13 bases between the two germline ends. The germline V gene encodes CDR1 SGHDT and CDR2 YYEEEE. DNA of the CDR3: TGTGCCAGCAGTCTCATCACTGAATCCTACGAGCAGTACTTC. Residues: CASSLITESYEQYF.

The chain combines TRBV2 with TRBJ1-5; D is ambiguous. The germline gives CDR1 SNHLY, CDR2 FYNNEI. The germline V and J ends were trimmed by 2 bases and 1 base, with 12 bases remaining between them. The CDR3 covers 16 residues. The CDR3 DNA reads TGTGCCAGCAGTGAAAAGCGGGGAGGGAGCAATCAGCCCCAGCATTTT. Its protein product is CASSEKRGGSNQPQHF. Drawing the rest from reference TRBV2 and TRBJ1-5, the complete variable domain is EPEVTQTPSHQVTQMGQEVILRCVPISNHLYFYWYRQILGQKVEFLVSFYNNEISEKSEIFDDQFSVERPDGSNFTLKIRSTKLEDSAMYFCASSEKRGGSNQPQHFGDGTRLSIL.

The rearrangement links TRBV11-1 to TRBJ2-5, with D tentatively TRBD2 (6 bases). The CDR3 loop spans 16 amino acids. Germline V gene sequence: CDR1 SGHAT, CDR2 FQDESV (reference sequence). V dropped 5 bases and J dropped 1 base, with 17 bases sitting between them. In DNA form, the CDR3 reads TGTGCCAGCAGCCCCCCAGAGGCGGGGTCCCAAGAGACCCAGTACTTC. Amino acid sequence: CASSPPEAGSQETQYF. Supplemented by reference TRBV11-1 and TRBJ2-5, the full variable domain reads EAEVAQSPRYKITEKSQAVAFWCDPISGHATLYWYRQILGQGPELLVQFQDESVVDDSQLPKDRFSAERLKGVDSTLKIQPAELGDSAMYLCASSPPEAGSQETQYFGPGTRLLVL.

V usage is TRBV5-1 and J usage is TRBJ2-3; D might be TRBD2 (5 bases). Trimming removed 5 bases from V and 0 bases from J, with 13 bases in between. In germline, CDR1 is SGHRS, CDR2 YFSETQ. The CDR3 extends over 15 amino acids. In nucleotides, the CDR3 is TGCGCCAGCAGACCCTCGGGGTATAGCACAGATACGCAGTATTTT. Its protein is CASRPSGYSTDTQYF.

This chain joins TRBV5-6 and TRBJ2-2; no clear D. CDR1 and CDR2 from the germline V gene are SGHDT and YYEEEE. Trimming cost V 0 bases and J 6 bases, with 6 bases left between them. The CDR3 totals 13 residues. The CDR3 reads CASSLGTAGELFF. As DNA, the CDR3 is TGTGCCAGCAGCTTGGGAACGGCCGGGGAGCTGTTTTTT.

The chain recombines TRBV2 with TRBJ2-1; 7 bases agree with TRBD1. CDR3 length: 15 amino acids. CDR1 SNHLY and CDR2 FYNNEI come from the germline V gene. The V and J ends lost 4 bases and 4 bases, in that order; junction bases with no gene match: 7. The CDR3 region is CASSGQGQDYNEQFF. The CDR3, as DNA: TGTGCCAGCAGTGGACAGGGCCAGGATTACAATGAGCAGTTCTTC.

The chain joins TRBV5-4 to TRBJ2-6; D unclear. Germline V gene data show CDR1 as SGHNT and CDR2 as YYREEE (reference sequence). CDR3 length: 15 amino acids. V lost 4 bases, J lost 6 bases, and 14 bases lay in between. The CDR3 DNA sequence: TGTGCCAGCAGCCCCGCAGGTTCTCTGGCCAACGTCCTGACTTTC. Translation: CASSPAGSLANVLTF.